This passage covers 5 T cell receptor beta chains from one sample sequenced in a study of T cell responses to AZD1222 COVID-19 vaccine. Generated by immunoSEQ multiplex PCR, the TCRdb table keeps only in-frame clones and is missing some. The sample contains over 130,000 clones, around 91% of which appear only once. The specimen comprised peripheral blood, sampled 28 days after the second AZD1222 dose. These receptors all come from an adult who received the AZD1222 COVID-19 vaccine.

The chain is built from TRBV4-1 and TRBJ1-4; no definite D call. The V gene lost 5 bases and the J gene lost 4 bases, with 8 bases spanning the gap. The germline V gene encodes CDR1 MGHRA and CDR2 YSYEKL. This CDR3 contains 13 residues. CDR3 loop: CASSTAINEKLFF. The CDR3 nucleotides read TGCGCCAGCAGCACAGCTATTAATGAAAAACTGTTTTTT.

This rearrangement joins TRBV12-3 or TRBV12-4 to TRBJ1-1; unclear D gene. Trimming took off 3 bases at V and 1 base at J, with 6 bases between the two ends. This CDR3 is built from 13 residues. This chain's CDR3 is CASSFGRNTEAFF. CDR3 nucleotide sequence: TGTGCCAGCAGTTTCGGCCGGAACACTGAAGCTTTCTTT.

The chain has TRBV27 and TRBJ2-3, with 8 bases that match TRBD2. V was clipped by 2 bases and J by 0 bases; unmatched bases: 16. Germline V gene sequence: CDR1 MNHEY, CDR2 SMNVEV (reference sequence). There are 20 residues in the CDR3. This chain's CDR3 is CASSLTPGERGHPSTDTQYF. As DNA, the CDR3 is TGTGCCAGCAGTTTAACCCCGGGCGAGCGGGGGCACCCTAGCACAGATACGCAGTATTTT.

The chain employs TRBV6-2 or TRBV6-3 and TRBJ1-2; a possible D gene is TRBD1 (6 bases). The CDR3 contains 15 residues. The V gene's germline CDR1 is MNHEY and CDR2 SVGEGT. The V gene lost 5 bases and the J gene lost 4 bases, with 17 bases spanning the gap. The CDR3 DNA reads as TGTGCCAGCAGTGACCCGACAGGAGCCCTCTATGGCTACACCTTC. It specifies CASSDPTGALYGYTF.

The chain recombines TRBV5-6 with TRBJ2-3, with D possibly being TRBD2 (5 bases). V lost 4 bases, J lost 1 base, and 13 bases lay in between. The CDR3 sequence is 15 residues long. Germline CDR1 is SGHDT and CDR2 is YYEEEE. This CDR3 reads CASSPPGKGTDTQYF. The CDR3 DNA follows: TGTGCCAGCAGCCCTCCGGGGAAGGGCACAGATACGCAGTATTTT.